Each of the 18 T cell receptor beta chains below was sequenced from the same sample in a study of shared clonotypes between healthy human individuals. The table came from immunoSEQ multiplex PCR; TCRdb's copy has only in-frame clones and leaves some out. The sample records nearly 1,000,000 clones, around 80% being singletons. Source material: memory CD4+ T cells sorted from blood. The subset was: CD45RA-negative fraction. The receptors shown here come from a man younger than 35 in good health.

This clone appeared a few times. The chain recombines TRBV14 with TRBJ1-3; a weak D match, TRBD1 (5 bases). V dropped 4 bases and J dropped 3 bases, with 16 bases sitting between them. CDR1 SGHDN and CDR2 FVKESK come from the germline V gene. The CDR3 loop spans 16 amino acids. The CDR3 is CASSRTAGSIGNTIYF. As DNA, the CDR3 is TGTGCCAGCAGCCGCACTGCAGGGTCCATTGGAAACACCATATATTTT.

The genes are TRBV27 and TRBJ1-1; no clear D. The V end lost 2 bases, the J end lost 1 base, and 5 bases lay between the germline ends. CDR1 MNHEY and CDR2 SMNVEV come from the germline V gene (reference sequence). CDR3 length: 13 residues. Written as DNA, the CDR3 is TGTGCCAGCAGTTTACCAGGGAACACTGAAGCTTTCTTT. Translation: CASSLPGNTEAFF.

The chain recombines TRBV18 with TRBJ1-5; D is perhaps TRBD1 (5 bases). The CDR3 is made up of 15 amino acids. The V gene's germline CDR1 is KGHSH and CDR2 LQKENI. V was pared by 1 base and J by 3 bases, with 10 bases between. CDR3 protein: CASSPQGWNNQPQHF. DNA for the CDR3: TGTGCCAGCTCACCACAGGGGTGGAACAATCAGCCCCAGCATTTT.

This sequence joins TRBV5-1 and TRBJ1-6; D uncertain. CDR1 and CDR2 (germline): SGHRS, YFSETQ. This CDR3 comprises 15 residues. Trimming pared 1 base from V and 5 bases from J, leaving 10 bases between. CDR3 DNA sequence: TGCGCCAGCAGCTTGCGGGCAGGAGATAATTCACCCCTCCACTTT. This gives the protein CASSLRAGDNSPLHF.

The genes are TRBV7-8 and TRBJ2-4; D may correspond to TRBD1 or TRBD2 (5 bases each). Germline loops: CDR1 SGHVS, CDR2 FQNEAQ. The length of the CDR3 is 18 residues. V lost 1 base, J lost 2 bases, and 18 bases lay in between. This CDR3 reads CASSLVGSWGATKNIQYF. For the CDR3, the DNA is TGTGCCAGCAGCTTAGTAGGGAGTTGGGGCGCGACCAAAAACATTCAGTACTTC.

The V call is TRBV30, the J call TRBJ2-1, with a weak D call TRBD2 (5 bases). V lost 6 bases, J lost 6 bases, and 21 bases lay in between. CDR1 is GTSNPN, CDR2 SVGIG, per germline (reference sequence). The CDR3 has 15 residues. This CDR3 reads CACSIRDLRSNEQFF. The CDR3 DNA follows: TGTGCCTGTTCTATTCGGGATCTAAGAAGCAATGAGCAGTTCTTC.

The chain combines TRBV30 with TRBJ2-5; tentatively, D is TRBD2 (6 bases). With the DNA end fitting TRBJ2-7 better, the J assignment may be wrong. CDR3 length: 13 residues. CDR1 is GTSNPN, CDR2 SVGIG, per germline (reference sequence). The CDR3 protein is CAWSSGGGSEQYF. CDR3 nucleotide sequence: TGTGCCTGGAGTTCCGGGGGAGGTAGCGAGCAGTACTTC.

This chain links TRBV7-2 with TRBJ2-1, with a weak D call TRBD1 (6 bases). Germline lookup yields CDR1 SGHTA and CDR2 FQGNSA. The CDR3 is made up of 16 amino acids. V lost 1 base, J lost 0 bases, and 10 bases lay in between. The CDR3 coding sequence is TGTGCCAGCAGCTTAGAGGGGACAACCTCCTACAATGAGCAGTTCTTC. Translated, it gives CASSLEGTTSYNEQFF.

Written as DNA, the CDR3 is TGTGCCAGCTCACCCGCAGGGACAGAGACCCAGTACTTC. The encoded protein is CASSPAGTETQYF. The J gene is TRBJ2-5, the V gene TRBV18; D could derive from TRBD1 or TRBD2 (5 bases each). Looked up from germline, CDR1 is KGHSH and CDR2 is LQKENI. Trimming cost V 3 bases and J 4 bases, with 9 bases left between them. This CDR3 is built from 13 residues.

The chain couples TRBV5-1 to TRBJ2-7; D perhaps matches TRBD2 (5 bases). CDR3 length: 14 residues. Trimming shortened V by 4 bases and J by 3 bases, and 14 bases separated the two germline ends. Germline values: CDR1 SGHRS, CDR2 YFSETQ. The CDR3 DNA sequence: TGCGCCAGCAGCGTAGGAGGAAGTAGCTACGAGCAGTACTTC. This sequence encodes CASSVGGSSYEQYF.

The rearrangement joins TRBV7-2 to TRBJ2-7; the D gene is possibly TRBD1 (5 bases). The germline V gene has CDR1 SGHTA and CDR2 FQGNSA. The CDR3 is 14 amino acids. V was pared by 5 bases and J by 2 bases, with 13 bases between. This chain's CDR3 is CASSVGQGPYEQYF. CDR3 in DNA: TGTGCCAGCAGCGTCGGACAAGGTCCCTACGAGCAGTACTTC.

The chain joins TRBV27 to TRBJ2-7; TRBD1 agrees at 8 bases. This CDR3 region has 21 residues. V lost 5 bases, J lost 0 bases, and 24 bases stayed unmatched. Germline assignment: CDR1 MNHEY and CDR2 SMNVEV (reference sequence). The CDR3 here is CASSRRSQLNPGQVNSYEQYF. CDR3 nucleotide sequence: TGTGCCAGCAGTCGGAGGAGCCAATTAAACCCGGGACAGGTTAACTCCTACGAGCAGTACTTC.

This clone appeared once. The chain carries TRBV28 and TRBJ1-3; D is ambiguous. The CDR3 loop spans 16 amino acids. Germline V gene lookup returns CDR1 MDHEN and CDR2 SYDVKM. Trimming left V 4 bases short and J 0 bases short, with 13 bases between. The CDR3 reads CASSSPPSNSGNTIYF. The DNA of the CDR3 is TGTGCCAGCAGTTCTCCCCCGTCAAACTCTGGAAACACCATATATTTT.

The chain employs TRBV7-2 and TRBJ2-1, with TRBD2 identical over 9 bases. Germline V CDR1 and CDR2: SGHTA, FQGNSA. The CDR3 is 15 residues long. V lost 4 bases, J lost 2 bases, and 3 bases stayed unmatched. CDR3 amino acids: CASSSVAGAYNEQFF. CDR3 nucleotide sequence: TGTGCCAGCAGCTCAGTAGCGGGAGCCTACAATGAGCAGTTCTTC.

This chain joins TRBV4-1 and TRBJ1-6, with D possibly matching TRBD1 (5 bases). Trimming took off 1 base at V and 10 bases at J, with 17 bases between the two ends. The CDR3 loop spans 16 amino acids. Germline loops: CDR1 MGHRA, CDR2 YSYEKL. This CDR3 is CASSQGPGRVGSPLHF. Written as DNA, the CDR3 is TGCGCCAGCAGCCAAGGCCCAGGGAGGGTTGGATCACCCCTCCACTTT.

The chain recombines TRBV7-3 with TRBJ2-1; the D gene could be TRBD1 or TRBD2 (6 bases each). V shed 4 bases and J shed 10 bases, with 14 bases lying between them. The CDR3 contains 13 residues. From germline, CDR1 is SGHTA and CDR2 FQGTGA. The CDR3 nucleotides are TGTGCCAGCAGCTCCGAAGGGGGGAGGGAGCAGTTCTTC. It is translated as CASSSEGGREQFF.

This clone was seen more than once but under ten times. J is TRBJ2-1 and V is TRBV13, with D possibly being TRBD2 (6 bases). The germline V gene encodes CDR1 PRHDT and CDR2 FYEKMQ (reference sequence). Trimming left V 6 bases short and J 0 bases short, with 15 bases between. The length of the CDR3 is 16 residues. CDR3 bases: TGTGCCAGCAGGCTCGGGGGAAGGAGCTCCTACAATGAGCAGTTCTTC. The encoded protein is CASRLGGRSSYNEQFF.

This clone showed up just a few times. The chain employs TRBV21-1 and TRBJ1-1; TRBD1 was called by the table and not checked on the DNA. TRBV21-1 is described as a pseudogene. This CDR3 contains 12 residues. Here the CDR3 DNA reads TGTGCCACCGGAGACAGCTTCACTGAAGCTTTCTTT. This gives the protein CATGDSFTEAFF.